A selection of T cell receptor beta chains follows, all from one sample in a study of Ad26.COV2.S vaccination and SARS-CoV-2 variants. Profiled with immunoSEQ multiplex PCR; TCRdb holds only in-frame clones, not every one. The data hold about 180,000 clones, with around nine tenths observed a single time. The sample here was peripheral blood, taken after recovery from COVID-19. The receptors were gathered from a human donor who had recovered from COVID-19. Each CDR3 is given with its conserved first and last residue. Only part of the rows carry a size: once, few, many, or a class if the clone is expanded.

TRBJ1-3	TRBV9	NA	CASSVGSWGSKNTIYF
TRBJ1-3	TRBV18	NA	CASSPLGMRNTIYF
TRBJ2-3	TRBV7-2	NA	CASSFWGARADTQYF
TRBJ2-7	TRBV15	once	CATSRDPSRPYEQYF
TRBJ2-1	TRBV19	NA	CASSAPRDRGLYNEQFF
TRBJ1-6	TRBV5-6	NA	CASSQTGGSSPLHF
TRBJ1-5	TRBV18	NA	CASSGVGPNSNQPQHF
TRBJ1-3	TRBV6-5	NA	CASSLGPTSDTIYF
TRBJ1-2	TRBV6-1	NA	CASSEAGGHGYTF
TRBJ1-1	TRBV5-4	NA	CASSLGQVGAFF
TRBJ2-7	TRBV2	NA	CASTSSGGVLYEQYF
TRBJ2-7	TRBV19	NA	CASSMLSRFYEQYF
TRBJ2-5	TRBV7-3	NA	CASSLNNLGTQYF
TRBJ2-1	TRBV5-8	NA	CASSLGTSGGASSYNEQFF
TRBJ1-3	TRBV2	NA	CASSGDSPGNTIYF